This section outlines one T cell receptor (beta chain) sequence together with its context. Antigen specificity is unknown. Donors likely had unrecorded immune exposures despite being nominally healthy when sampled. This sample was taken from a study of cytomegalovirus exposure and HLA in healthy donors. Study at large: Researchers previously reported finding roughly 120 million unique TCR beta sequences from around 200 million T cells.

Overall study results and limits: The authors considered a cluster of highly shared sequence variants likely to be a sequencing artifact. For cytomegalovirus status, the classifier reportedly gave diagnoses with high specificity and sensitivity.

The PCR employed 60 Vbeta primers together with 13 Jbeta primers. Data came from immunoSEQ multiplex PCR; TCRdb stores just in-frame clones and leaves some out. The table has around 130,000 clones, about 80% seen once; the top ten hold roughly 1.2%. V gave up 0 bases and J gave up 1 base, with 8 bases separating them. The CDR3 has 14 amino acids. The V gene's germline CDR1 is SGDLS and CDR2 YYNGEE. The receptor's source is a girl aged 2 to 9 in good health and CMV-seronegative. Sequencing was performed on PBMCs. The rearrangement links TRBV9 to TRBJ2-7; maybe TRBD1 (5 bases). CDR3 amino acids: CASSVAAGSYEQYF. DNA of the CDR3: TGTGCCAGCAGCGTAGCGGCAGGGTCCTACGAGCAGTACTTC.